These 24 T cell receptor beta chains were sequenced from one sample in a study of CD8+ T cells in alopecia areata (dated by TCRdb to 2016 to 2019). Explained via the paper, the time point label denotes: less than five weeks on oral tofacitinib. This specimen's treatment or condition label, interpreted: oral pan-JAK inhibitor, 5-10 mg twice daily. Libraries came from the immunoSEQ multiplex PCR assay. RNA was extracted from all samples and reverse transcribed into cDNA as template for TCR sequencing. Imported from immuneACCESS, the table was reduced by TCRdb to in-frame sequences with V and J called. These copies leave out some clones; in studies compared against another copy, an unresolved V gene accounts for under half, and the cause of the remainder is not known. The sample has some 200,000 clones on record, 50% to 60% of them singletons. The top ten clonotypes cover 3% to 4% of the sample. The sample was CD4+ T cells sorted from blood, taken at week 4, from a patient treated with tofacitinib. The receptor set was obtained from a human donor with alopecia areata.

This clone showed up just a few times. This sequence joins TRBV29-1 and TRBJ2-5, with D possibly TRBD1 on 6 matching bases. The germline V gene has CDR1 SQVTM and CDR2 ANQGSEA. The V gene lost 4 bases and the J gene lost 5 bases, with 17 bases spanning the gap. CDR3 length: 14 residues. As DNA, the CDR3 is TGCAGCGTTGTAACAGGGAGCGGTAAGGAGACCCAGTACTTC. Translating gives CSVVTGSGKETQYF.

The chain couples TRBV29-1 to TRBJ1-3, with no clear D. The germline V gene has CDR1 SQVTM and CDR2 ANQGSEA. V lost 6 bases and J 4 bases, leaving 7 bases between the germline ends. The CDR3 loop spans 11 amino acids. The CDR3 here is CSVRAGNTIYF. The CDR3 region has the DNA TGCAGCGTCCGGGCCGGAAACACCATATATTTT.

This clone came up a few times. Distinct nucleotide sequences in the sample also encode this CDR3. The V call is TRBV30, the J call TRBJ1-5; D perhaps matches TRBD1 (5 bases). Germline V gene sequence: CDR1 GTSNPN, CDR2 SVGIG (reference sequence). The CDR3 has 13 residues. Trimming shortened V by 3 bases and J by 3 bases, and 9 bases separated the two germline ends. In DNA, the CDR3 is TGTGCCTGGAGGGGGCATTTCAATCAGCCCCAGCATTTT. Its protein product is CAWRGHFNQPQHF.

The chain has TRBV7-9 and TRBJ1-4; D uncertain. The CDR3 has 15 amino acids. V lost 3 bases, J lost 0 bases, and 8 bases lay in between. The germline V gene encodes CDR1 SEHNR and CDR2 FQNEAQ (reference sequence). The CDR3 DNA sequence: TGTGCCAGCAGCTTGGCGGCCCCAACTAATGAAAAACTGTTTTTT. As protein: CASSLAAPTNEKLFF.

The chain recombines TRBV5-1 with TRBJ1-1; D ambiguous. This CDR3 spans 13 amino acids. The germline V gene has CDR1 SGHRS and CDR2 YFSETQ. Trimming removed 0 bases from V and 4 bases from J, with 7 bases in between. The CDR3 DNA reads as TGCGCCAGCAGCTTGGAGGCGGCCACTGAAGCTTTCTTT. It codes for CASSLEAATEAFF.

This clone occurred once. The chain couples TRBV5-4 to TRBJ2-1; TRBD2 matches 12 bases. The CDR3 has 15 residues. Germline values: CDR1 SGHNT, CDR2 YYREEE (reference sequence). Unmatched junction bases numbered 4, after V lost 2 bases and J lost 7 bases. CDR3 residues: CASSFTSGGWNEQFF. CDR3 DNA sequence: TGTGCCAGCAGCTTCACTAGCGGGGGGTGGAATGAGCAGTTCTTC.

In the case of this clone: This same CDR3 is encoded by further DNA sequences in the sample. This rearrangement joins TRBV5-1 to TRBJ2-7, with a tentative D call TRBD1 (5 bases). CDR1 is SGHRS and CDR2 is YFSETQ in the germline V gene. CDR3 length equals 14 residues. V was shortened by 0 bases and J by 0 bases, with 7 bases between the two germline ends. The CDR3, as DNA: TGCGCCAGCAGCTTGGAAGGGGCCTCCTACGAGCAGTACTTC. Encoded protein: CASSLEGASYEQYF.

This chain links TRBV5-1 with TRBJ2-7, with D perhaps being TRBD1 or TRBD2 (5 bases each). V lost 4 bases and J 6 bases, leaving 20 bases between the germline ends. The germline V gene has CDR1 SGHRS and CDR2 YFSETQ. The CDR3 extends over 15 amino acids. In nucleotides, the CDR3 is TGCGCCAGCAGCCCCGAGGGACGCTTGGAGCCCGAGCAGTACTTC. Translated, it gives CASSPEGRLEPEQYF.

The J gene is TRBJ2-7, the V gene TRBV29-1; 7 bases fit TRBD2. Germline V lookup: CDR1 SQVTM, CDR2 ANQGSEA. The CDR3 totals 15 residues. Unmatched junction bases numbered 15, after V lost 3 bases and J lost 7 bases. For the CDR3, the DNA is TGCAGCGTTGAGGGCAAGGGAGCGGGGTCCGTGGAGCAGTACTTC. Its protein product is CSVEGKGAGSVEQYF.

The V and J genes are TRBV12-5 and TRBJ1-1; TRBD1 aligns across 9 bases. The length of the CDR3 is 16 residues. V trimming: 3 bases; J trimming: 6 bases; junction bases outside the gene matches: 11. Germline V gene lookup returns CDR1 LGHNT and CDR2 FRNRAP. The CDR3, as DNA: TGTGCTAGTGGTTTAGGCATTGGGGACAGGGTTTCTGAAGCTTTCTTT. This codes for CASGLGIGDRVSEAFF.

The chain is built from TRBV7-2 and TRBJ2-3; 8 bases are a match to TRBD1. Germline CDR1 and CDR2: SGHTA and FQGNSA. The ends lost 1 base at V and 8 bases at J; junction bases unmatched: 8. This CDR3 is 15 amino acids long. The CDR3 reads CASSLDRGLVATQYF. CDR3 coding DNA: TGTGCCAGCAGCTTAGACAGGGGGTTGGTAGCTACGCAGTATTTT.

The rearrangement links TRBV15 to TRBJ1-2; weak D call: TRBD1 (5 bases). CDR1 and CDR2 (germline): LNHNV, YYDKDF (reference sequence). The CDR3 extends over 15 amino acids. Deletions cut 1 base from V and 2 bases from J, with 11 bases between. The CDR3 DNA follows: TGTGCCACCAGCAGAGGAAGGGCAGGGAACTATGGCTACACCTTC. Its protein is CATSRGRAGNYGYTF.

This sequence joins TRBV10-3 and TRBJ1-1, with 11 bases identical to TRBD1. Germline loops: CDR1 ENHRY, CDR2 SYGVKD. The CDR3 length is 15 residues. Trimming at V came to 3 bases and at J to 4 bases, leaving 4 bases not matched to a gene. The CDR3 reads CAISDRGTGGTEAFF. The CDR3 DNA reads TGTGCCATCAGTGATCGCGGGACAGGGGGCACTGAAGCTTTCTTT.

This clone appeared a single time. V usage is TRBV20-1 and J usage is TRBJ2-7, with D uncertain. V was cut by 3 bases and J by 3 bases, with 6 bases left in between. Germline V gives CDR1 DFQATT, CDR2 SNEGSKA (reference sequence). CDR3 length equals 11 residues. The CDR3: CSASGSYEQYF. The DNA of the CDR3 is TGCAGTGCTAGCGGAAGCTACGAGCAGTACTTC.

This rearrangement joins TRBV7-6 to TRBJ2-6, with D unclear. This CDR3 contains 17 residues. The germline CDR1 and CDR2 sequences are SGHVS and FNYEAQ. With 1 base removed from V and 0 bases from J, the gap between germline ends came to 10 bases. The DNA for the CDR3 is TGTGCCAGCAGCTTAGGGATCCCAACCTCTGGGGCCAACGTCCTGACTTTC. It translates to CASSLGIPTSGANVLTF.

The genes are TRBV29-1 and TRBJ1-6; 7 bases fit TRBD1. This CDR3 is built from 13 residues. Trimming took 5 bases from V and 6 from J; bases not matched to a gene: 4. The germline gives CDR1 SQVTM, CDR2 ANQGSEA. The CDR3, as DNA: TGCAGCGTTCGACAGGGAGCTAATTCACCCCTCCACTTT. Encoded protein: CSVRQGANSPLHF. Full variable domain (rest looked up from reference TRBV29-1 and TRBJ1-6): SAVISQKPSRDICQRGTSLTIQCQVDSQVTMMFWYRQQPGQSLTLIATANQGSEATYESGFVIDKFPISRPNLTFSTLTVSNMSPEDSSIYLCSVRQGANSPLHFGNGTRLTVT.

This rearrangement joins TRBV27 to TRBJ2-7, with 7 bases aligning to TRBD1. CDR3 length equals 15 residues. Trimming removed 9 bases from V and 2 bases from J; junction bases left unmatched: 13. The germline gives CDR1 MNHEY, CDR2 SMNVEV (reference sequence). CDR3 protein: CASGPGTVDTYEQYF. The DNA of the CDR3 is TGTGCCAGTGGCCCGGGGACAGTTGATACCTACGAGCAGTACTTC.

This clone was observed a handful of times. The V gene is TRBV13, the J gene TRBJ2-7, with 7 bases that match TRBD2. From germline, CDR1 is PRHDT and CDR2 FYEKMQ (reference sequence). The CDR3 totals 15 residues. After removal of 5 bases from V and 4 bases from J, the junction contained 11 bases not matched to a gene. The DNA of the CDR3 is TGTGCCAGCAGCCCCCCGGGGGGAATGCCGTACGAGCAGTACTTC. This encodes CASSPPGGMPYEQYF.

The chain employs TRBV7-8 and TRBJ1-3, with D possibly being TRBD1 (6 bases). The CDR3 loop spans 15 amino acids. V lost 5 bases to trimming and J lost 4 bases, with 15 bases between them. CDR1 and CDR2 (germline): SGHVS, FQNEAQ. The CDR3 region has the DNA TGTGCCAGCAGCCAGTACAGGGAAAGGGGAAACACCATATATTTT. Translated, it gives CASSQYRERGNTIYF.

This sequence joins TRBV6-1 and TRBJ2-5; D may be TRBD2 (6 bases). The CDR3 covers 12 residues. Germline assignment: CDR1 MNHNS and CDR2 SASEGT. Trimming pared 7 bases from V and 5 bases from J, leaving 11 bases between. CDR3 DNA: TGTGCCAGCATGAGGGACTCGGAGACCCAGTACTTC. Its translation is CASMRDSETQYF.

The chain recombines TRBV15 with TRBJ1-6; D uncertain. Per the germline V gene, CDR1 is LNHNV and CDR2 is YYDKDF (reference sequence). This CDR3 region has 13 residues. Trimming took off 1 base at V and 6 bases at J, with 4 bases between the two ends. This CDR3 is CATSRVINSPLHF. CDR3 in DNA: TGTGCCACCAGCAGAGTGATTAATTCACCCCTCCACTTT.

The rearrangement links TRBV30 to TRBJ2-2; no clear D. Trimming shortened V by 1 base and J by 2 bases, and 14 bases separated the two germline ends. CDR3 length: 16 amino acids. Germline CDR1 is GTSNPN and CDR2 is SVGIG (reference sequence). DNA for the CDR3: TGTGCCTGGAGTGCGTCACGGACGGACAACACCGGGGAGCTGTTTTTT. Amino acid sequence: CAWSASRTDNTGELFF.

This rearrangement joins TRBV5-1 to TRBJ1-6; D uncertain. The CDR3 is 14 residues long. Germline CDR1 is SGHRS and CDR2 is YFSETQ. Trimming left V 1 base short and J 7 bases short, with 9 bases between. The CDR3 nucleotides read TGCGCCAGCAGCTTGACAGTTCGGAATTCACCCCTCCACTTT. Encoded protein: CASSLTVRNSPLHF.

This clone was counted between two and nine times. This sequence joins TRBV7-2 and TRBJ2-6; D perhaps matches TRBD1 (6 bases). The V and J ends lost 7 bases and 3 bases respectively, with 16 bases between them. Looked up from germline, CDR1 is SGHTA and CDR2 is FQGNSA. The CDR3 spans 16 residues. Here the CDR3 reads CASTENRADGANVLTF. CDR3 sequence (DNA): TGTGCCAGCACCGAGAACAGGGCAGATGGGGCCAACGTCCTGACTTTC.